This T cell receptor beta chain was sequenced in a study of response to subunit inactivated influenza vaccine. V was trimmed by 3 bases and J by 4 bases, leaving 9 bases between them. The CDR3 runs to 14 residues. Germline V gives CDR1 LNHDA, CDR2 SQIVND (reference sequence). TCRdb called the RT-PCR reads again in MiXCR, with one record for every CDR3 protein. The sample holds more than 550,000 distinct CDR3 sequences, around 10% seen once. This clonotype was counted at least ten times. The data also belong to a second study, concerning T cells expressing NK-cell markers. Per that paper: A 5'RACE template switching approach incorporating UMIs was used to make TCR beta cDNA.

The receptor was derived from a man in his fifties who received an inactivated influenza vaccine. The input for sequencing was PBMCs from blood, taken on the day of vaccination. The chain carries TRBV19 and TRBJ2-2, with TRBD1 as a possible D gene (5 bases). The DNA of the CDR3 is TGTGCCAGTAGTATCCAGGGCGCCACCGGGGAGCTGTTTTTT. Its translation is CASSIQGATGELFF.